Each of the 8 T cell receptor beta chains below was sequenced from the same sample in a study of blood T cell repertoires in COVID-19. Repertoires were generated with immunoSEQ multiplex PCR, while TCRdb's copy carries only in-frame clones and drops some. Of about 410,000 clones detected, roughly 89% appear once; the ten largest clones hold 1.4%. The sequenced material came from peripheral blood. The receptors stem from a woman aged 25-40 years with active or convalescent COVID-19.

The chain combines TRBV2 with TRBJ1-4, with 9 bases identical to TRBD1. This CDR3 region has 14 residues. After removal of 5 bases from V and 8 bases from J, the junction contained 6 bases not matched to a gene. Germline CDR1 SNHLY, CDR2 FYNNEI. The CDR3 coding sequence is TGTGCCAGCAGTATACAGGGGGCTCAGGAAAAACTGTTTTTT. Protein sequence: CASSIQGAQEKLFF.

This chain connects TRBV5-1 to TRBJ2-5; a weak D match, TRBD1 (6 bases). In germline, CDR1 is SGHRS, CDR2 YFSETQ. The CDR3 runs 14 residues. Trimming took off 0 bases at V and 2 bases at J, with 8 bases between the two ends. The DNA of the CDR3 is TGCGCCAGCAGCTTGGCAGGGGTTCAAGAGACCCAGTACTTC. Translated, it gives CASSLAGVQETQYF.

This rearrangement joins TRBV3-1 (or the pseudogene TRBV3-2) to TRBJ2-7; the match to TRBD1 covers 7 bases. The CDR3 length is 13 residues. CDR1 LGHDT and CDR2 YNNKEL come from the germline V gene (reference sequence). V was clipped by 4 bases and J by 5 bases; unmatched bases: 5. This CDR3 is CASSLRDSHEQYF. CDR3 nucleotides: TGTGCCAGCAGCCTCCGGGACAGCCACGAGCAGTACTTC.

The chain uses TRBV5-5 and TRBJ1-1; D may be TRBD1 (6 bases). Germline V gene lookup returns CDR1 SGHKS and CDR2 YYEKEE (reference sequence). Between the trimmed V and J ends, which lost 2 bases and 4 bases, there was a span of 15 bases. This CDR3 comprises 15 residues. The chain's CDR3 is CASSLSAGAITEAFF. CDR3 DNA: TGTGCCAGCAGCTTATCGGCAGGGGCTATCACTGAAGCTTTCTTT.

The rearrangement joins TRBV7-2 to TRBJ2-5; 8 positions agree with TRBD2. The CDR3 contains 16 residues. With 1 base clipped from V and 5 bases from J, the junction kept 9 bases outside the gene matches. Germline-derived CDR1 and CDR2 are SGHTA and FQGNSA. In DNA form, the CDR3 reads TGTGCCAGCAGCTTAGGTGCGGGGGGCCGATTTGAGACCCAGTACTTC. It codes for CASSLGAGGRFETQYF.

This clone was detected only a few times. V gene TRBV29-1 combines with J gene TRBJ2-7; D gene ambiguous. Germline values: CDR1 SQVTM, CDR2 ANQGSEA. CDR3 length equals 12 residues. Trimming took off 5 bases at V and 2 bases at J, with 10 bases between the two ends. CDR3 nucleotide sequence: TGCAGCGTTCTGACATCCCCCTACGAGCAGTACTTC. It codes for CSVLTSPYEQYF.

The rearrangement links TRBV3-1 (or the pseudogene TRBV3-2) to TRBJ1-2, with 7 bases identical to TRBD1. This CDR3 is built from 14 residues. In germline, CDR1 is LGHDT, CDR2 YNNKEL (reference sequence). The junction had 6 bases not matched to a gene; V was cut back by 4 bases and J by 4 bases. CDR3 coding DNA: TGTGCCAGCAGCCTTAAGGGACAGAGCTATGGCTACACCTTC. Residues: CASSLKGQSYGYTF.

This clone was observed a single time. CDR3 coding DNA: TGCGCCAGCAGGAGGGACCCAACTAGCGGGAACTACGAGCAGTACTTC. Translation: CASRRDPTSGNYEQYF. The V and J genes are TRBV5-1 and TRBJ2-7; TRBD2 aligns across 10 bases. Germline lookup yields CDR1 SGHRS and CDR2 YFSETQ. The CDR3 extends over 16 amino acids. Trimming took 5 bases from V and 3 from J; bases not matched to a gene: 11.